This T cell receptor (beta chain) stems from a study of response to subunit inactivated influenza vaccine. Via MiXCR, TCRdb re-called the RT-PCR reads, giving one row per CDR3 protein. The sample gives roughly 540,000 distinct CDR3 sequences, roughly a quarter of which show up once; about 2.8% is in the top ten. The CDR3 length is 16 residues. Germline V gives CDR1 SGDLS, CDR2 YYNGEE. The ends were cut back, 3 bases at V and 8 bases at J, with 21 bases in the middle. The same data also went into a second study, on T cells expressing NK-cell markers. Turning to that study: It was by 5'RACE template switching with UMIs that TCR beta cDNA was made. Seropositivity for HCMV was found in seven of the eight sequenced donors, with one seronegative. The same clonotypes also predominated in the CD3+CD56-NKG2C+ fraction of several donors.

The source material was CD4+ T cells sorted from PBMCs, sampled approximately 13 days after vaccination. The gene calls are TRBV9 and TRBJ2-1; a weak D match, TRBD1 (7 bases). The source is a man aged 50 to 60 who received an inactivated influenza vaccine. CDR3 sequence (DNA): TGTGCCAGCAGCGCTTTTGGAGGGACAGAGGCCGATGAGCAGTTCTTC. It specifies CASSAFGGTEADEQFF.